The text below deals with one T cell receptor (beta chain). Assay used: immunoSEQ multiplex PCR; TCRdb lists only in-frame clones, some missing. The sample shows fewer than 85,000 clones, just over 85% of them seen only once. The record originates from a study of blood T cell repertoires in COVID-19. Trimming cost V 2 bases and J 3 bases, with 13 bases left between them. Germline CDR1 reads SEHNR; CDR2 reads FQNEAQ (reference sequence). The CDR3 loop spans 15 amino acids. This chain joins TRBV7-9 and TRBJ1-2; D is perhaps TRBD1 (5 bases). Sequenced input: peripheral blood. This TCR was recovered from a human donor in a cohort sampled during active COVID-19. In DNA, the CDR3 is TGTGCCAGCAGCTTACAGGGAAGAGGCTACTATGGCTACACCTTC. It is translated as CASSLQGRGYYGYTF.